Below are 28 T cell receptor beta chains sequenced from a single sample in a study of low-dose radiotherapy and immunotherapy resistance in tumors. The time point here: after trial treatment. The treatment denotes: LDRT plus nivolumab, ipilimumab, low-dose cyclophosphamide and aspirin (RACIN trial). Primers targeting TRAV and TRBV primed first-strand cDNA, covering alpha and beta chains. The PCR that amplified TCRs ran for around 22 cycles, relying on a constant-region primer and a V-primer adapter. Using its own MiXCR run on the reads, TCRdb lists one record per CDR3 protein. The data show 75,000 to 95,000 distinct CDR3 sequences, with 20% to 25% seen just once and about 13% held by the top ten. The sample here was PBMCs, taken after low-dose radiotherapy plus immunotherapy. The receptors come from a female donor with ovarian cancer.

This clonotype turned up a few times. The V call is TRBV18, the J call TRBJ2-6; D gene unclear. This CDR3 has 17 residues. CDR1 and CDR2 (germline): KGHSH, LQKENI. V lost 2 bases, J lost 0 bases, and 11 bases lay in between. In DNA, the CDR3 is TGTGCCAGCTCACCAGACCCATCCGGCTCTGGGGCCAACGTCCTGACTTTC. Translated: CASSPDPSGSGANVLTF.

V usage is TRBV24-1 and J usage is TRBJ2-1; D might be TRBD2 (6 bases). V was cut by 9 bases and J by 8 bases, with 19 bases left in between. CDR1 and CDR2 from the germline V gene are KGHDR and SFDVKD. This CDR3 is built from 14 residues. DNA of the CDR3: TGTGCCACCCGCGGAGGGACCATCACGCATGAGCAGTTCTTC. This sequence encodes CATRGGTITHEQFF.

Turning to this clonotype: A far larger clone is one base from this, pointing to a likely read error. The V call is TRBV6-1, the J call TRBJ2-7, with D unclear. CDR3 length equals 14 residues. Germline V gene lookup returns CDR1 MNHNS and CDR2 SASEGT. V gave up 5 bases and J gave up 3 bases, with 14 bases separating them. The CDR3: CASSFWTPYYEQYF. For the CDR3, the DNA is TGTGCCAGCAGTTTTTGGACGCCCTACTACGAGCAGTACTTC.

This clonotype occurred many times. This chain uses TRBV13 with TRBJ2-1; 12 bases map to TRBD2. The CDR3 spans 15 residues. Germline trimming cut 5 bases from V and 7 bases from J; bases unmatched to any gene: 6. CDR1 PRHDT and CDR2 FYEKMQ come from the germline V gene (reference sequence). CDR3 DNA: TGTGCCAGCAGCCCCCTAGCGGGAGGGACGAATGAGCAGTTCTTC. This sequence encodes CASSPLAGGTNEQFF.

Concerning this clonotype itself: One base away lies a much larger clone, so this may be a sequencing read error. The rearrangement joins TRBV4-1 to TRBJ1-1, with D hard to call. V dropped 1 base and J dropped 4 bases, with 10 bases sitting between them. The V gene's germline CDR1 is MGHRA and CDR2 YSYEKL. This CDR3 has 14 amino acids. The CDR3 DNA is TGCGCCAGCAGCCAAGGAGGCTCCCTCACTGAAGCTTTCTTT. This encodes CASSQGGSLTEAFF.

The V call is TRBV6-2 or TRBV6-3, the J call TRBJ1-5; a possible D gene is TRBD1 (5 bases). The CDR3 is 13 amino acids. The germline gives CDR1 MNHEY, CDR2 SVGEGT. With 6 bases removed from V and 2 bases from J, the gap between germline ends came to 8 bases. CDR3: CASRGAGNQPQHF. CDR3 DNA: TGTGCCAGCAGAGGGGCCGGCAATCAGCCCCAGCATTTT.

The V call is TRBV5-1, the J call TRBJ1-2; unclear D gene. This CDR3 comprises 15 residues. Trimming took 0 bases from V and 7 from J, leaving 16 bases between them. Per germline, CDR1 SGHRS and CDR2 YFSETQ. This CDR3 reads CASSLAGEGPRGYTF. In nucleotides, the CDR3 is TGCGCCAGCAGCTTGGCCGGTGAAGGGCCCCGTGGCTACACCTTC.

This clonotype was seen at least ten times. The chain combines TRBV6-1 with TRBJ1-2, with D tentatively TRBD1 (6 bases). The CDR3 has 12 residues. Germline lookup yields CDR1 MNHNS and CDR2 SASEGT. Trimming pared 5 bases from V and 8 bases from J, leaving 12 bases between. For the CDR3, the DNA is TGTGCCAGCAGTCAAACGACAGGCGGCTACACCTTC. This gives the protein CASSQTTGGYTF.

This clonotype has ten or more counts. The chain uses TRBV2 and TRBJ2-7, with a possible D match to TRBD2 (5 bases). The germline gives CDR1 SNHLY, CDR2 FYNNEI. The CDR3 spans 18 residues. V was pared by 6 bases and J by 6 bases, with 30 bases between. The CDR3 DNA reads as TGTGCCAGCAGAGGGTGGAGGACCGGACCCCCTCTCCTACGCGAGCAGTACTTC. Translating it yields CASRGWRTGPPLLREQYF.

The sample holds many counts of this clonotype. The chain couples TRBV15 to TRBJ1-1; 10 bases line up with TRBD1. The V segment lost 2 bases and the J segment 5 bases; nucleotides outside the gene matches: 20. The CDR3 covers 20 residues. Germline CDR1 reads LNHNV; CDR2 reads YYDKDF (reference sequence). DNA for the CDR3: TGTGCCACCAGCAGAAAGAGACGGAATTCCGGGACAGGGGTCGGTACTGAAGCTTTCTTT. This translates into CATSRKRRNSGTGVGTEAFF.

This clonotype was seen repeatedly, ten times or more. The chain combines TRBV10-3 with TRBJ1-1; D unclear. Looked up from germline, CDR1 is ENHRY and CDR2 is SYGVKD. The CDR3 has 13 residues. With 7 bases removed from V and 0 bases from J, the gap between germline ends came to 9 bases. DNA of the CDR3: TGTGCCATCACCCGTTCGATGAACACTGAAGCTTTCTTT. This encodes CAITRSMNTEAFF.

This clonotype was seen at least ten times. J is TRBJ2-5 and V is TRBV29-1; D not certain. V lost 4 bases to trimming and J lost 5 bases, with 11 bases between them. Germline V gene lookup returns CDR1 SQVTM and CDR2 ANQGSEA. CDR3 size: 12 residues. The CDR3, as DNA: TGCAGCGTTGGACAAACGAGGGAGACCCAGTACTTC. This encodes CSVGQTRETQYF.

This clonotype was counted at least ten times. The rearrangement links TRBV5-6 to TRBJ2-1; the match to TRBD2 covers 9 bases. CDR1 and CDR2 (germline): SGHDT, YYEEEE. The V gene end was trimmed by 6 bases and the J gene end by 1 base; junction bases not matched to a gene: 5. The CDR3 consists of 15 residues. This CDR3 is CASILSGRSYNEQFF. The CDR3 nucleotides read TGTGCCAGCATCCTAAGCGGGAGGTCCTACAATGAGCAGTTCTTC. The full variable domain, rest sourced from reference TRBV5-6 and TRBJ2-1, is DAGVTQSPTHLIKTRGQQVTLRCSPKSGHDTVSWYQQALGQGPQFIFQYYEEEERQRGNFPDRFSGHQFPNYSSELNVNALLLGDSALYLCASILSGRSYNEQFFGPGTRLTVL.

This clonotype was counted ten times or more. This chain joins TRBV3-1 and TRBJ1-1; D is unresolved. CDR1 LGHDT and CDR2 YNNKEL come from the germline V gene (reference sequence). The CDR3 totals 12 residues. V was cut by 1 base and J by 3 bases, with 3 bases left in between. The CDR3 coding sequence is TGTGCCAGCAGCCAAGTCTACACTGAAGCTTTCTTT. This sequence encodes CASSQVYTEAFF.

This clonotype was counted ten times or more. V usage is TRBV29-1 and J usage is TRBJ1-5; 10 positions match TRBD1. Germline V gene lookup returns CDR1 SQVTM and CDR2 ANQGSEA. This CDR3 region has 15 residues. The trim removed 4 bases at V and 2 bases at J, leaving 5 bases unmatched. The DNA for the CDR3 is TGCAGCGTTGTCGGGGACAGGGGAGGCAATCAGCCCCAGCATTTT. It yields the protein CSVVGDRGGNQPQHF.

This chain joins TRBV12-3 or TRBV12-4 and TRBJ1-6; no reliable D call. The CDR3 sequence is 13 residues long. The V end lost 1 base, the J end lost 9 bases, and 7 bases lay between the germline ends. In nucleotides, the CDR3 is TGTGCCAGCAGTTTAGGGGCTGGTTCACCCCTCCACTTT. Protein sequence: CASSLGAGSPLHF.

This clonotype has a count of ten or more. The rearrangement links TRBV29-1 to TRBJ2-5; D ambiguous. Germline V gene sequence: CDR1 SQVTM, CDR2 ANQGSEA. V lost 5 bases, J lost 4 bases, and 8 bases lay in between. CDR3 length: 11 residues. Here the CDR3 reads CSVFSAETQYF. In DNA, the CDR3 is TGCAGCGTTTTTTCTGCAGAGACCCAGTACTTC.

This clonotype appeared many times. This chain links TRBV7-2 with TRBJ1-1; 9 positions match TRBD1. The CDR3 totals 14 residues. With V trimmed by 5 bases and J by 5 bases, 6 bases remained unmatched. Germline V gene data show CDR1 as SGHTA and CDR2 as FQGNSA. The CDR3 DNA reads as TGTGCCAGCAGCCACAGGGGGCGCGGGACTGAAGCTTTCTTT. This sequence encodes CASSHRGRGTEAFF. The full variable domain, completed using reference TRBV7-2 and TRBJ1-1, is GAGVSQSPSNKVTEKGKDVELRCDPISGHTALYWYRQSLGQGLEFLIYFQGNSAPDKSGLPSDRFSAERTGGSVSTLTIQRTQQEDSAVYLCASSHRGRGTEAFFGQGTRLTVV.

This clonotype was picked up many times. The V call is TRBV21-1, the J call TRBJ1-1; the DNA was not compared with TRBD1, the D call given in the table. TRBV21-1 is described as a pseudogene. The CDR3 is 15 amino acids. CDR3 sequence reads: CASSHGGFLNTEAFF. As DNA, the CDR3 is TGTGCCAGCAGCCACGGGGGCTTTTTGAACACTGAAGCTTTCTTT.

The chain uses TRBV5-1 and TRBJ1-1; perhaps TRBD1 as D (5 bases). The germline V gene has CDR1 SGHRS and CDR2 YFSETQ. V was trimmed by 2 bases and J by 4 bases, leaving 9 bases between them. The length of the CDR3 is 13 residues. CDR3 coding DNA: TGCGCCAGCAGCTTTGTGGGGGTCACTGAAGCTTTCTTT. It translates to CASSFVGVTEAFF.

This clonotype was counted at least ten times. The V and J genes are TRBV5-6 and TRBJ1-1; no firm D call. CDR3 length: 14 amino acids. Germline-derived CDR1 and CDR2 are SGHDT and YYEEEE. Trimming stripped 0 bases from V and 1 base from J, with 7 bases between. CDR3 DNA sequence: TGTGCCAGCAGCTTGGTCCCCGGGAACACTGAAGCTTTCTTT. It translates to CASSLVPGNTEAFF.

This clonotype was observed a handful of times. The rearrangement links TRBV3-1 to TRBJ1-4; D not resolved. Germline V lookup: CDR1 LGHDT, CDR2 YNNKEL (reference sequence). The CDR3 sequence is 14 residues long. Trimming removed 1 base from V and 0 bases from J, with 3 bases in between. DNA of the CDR3: TGTGCCAGCAGCCAAGCCGCAACTAATGAAAAACTGTTTTTT. This translates into CASSQAATNEKLFF.

The sample holds many counts of this clonotype. The CDR3 protein is CASSPGADGNTIYF. DNA of the CDR3: TGTGCCAGCAGCCCCGGGGCAGATGGAAACACCATATATTTT. This chain joins TRBV9 and TRBJ1-3; possibly TRBD1 for D (5 bases). Germline-derived CDR1 and CDR2 are SGDLS and YYNGEE. This CDR3 spans 14 amino acids. Trimming shortened V by 4 bases and J by 3 bases, and 11 bases separated the two germline ends.

The table lists this clonotype with many counts. The rearrangement joins TRBV11-2 to TRBJ2-7; D gene unclear. Trimming took 1 base from V and 3 from J, leaving 10 bases between them. The CDR3 runs 14 residues. Germline assignment: CDR1 SGHAT and CDR2 FQNNGV. For the CDR3, the DNA is TGTGCCAGCAGCTTAGGCGGCGGAAGCTACGAGCAGTACTTC. This sequence encodes CASSLGGGSYEQYF.

There are many counts of this clonotype. The chain has TRBV5-1 and TRBJ1-1; D might be TRBD1 (5 bases). CDR3 length: 15 amino acids. Germline V CDR1 and CDR2: SGHRS, YFSETQ. Deletions cut 5 bases from V and 0 bases from J, with 14 bases between. CDR3 sequence: CASSPGLRMNTEAFF. The CDR3 DNA reads TGCGCCAGCAGTCCGGGACTGAGGATGAACACTGAAGCTTTCTTT. Together with reference TRBV5-1 and TRBJ1-1, the CDR3 gives the full variable domain: KAGVTQTPRYLIKTRGQQVTLSCSPISGHRSVSWYQQTPGQGLQFLFEYFSETQRNKGNFPGRFSGRQFSNSRSEMNVSTLELGDSALYLCASSPGLRMNTEAFFGQGTRLTVV.

This clonotype was found many times. This chain links TRBV6-1 with TRBJ1-2; D uncertain. V was pared by 0 bases and J by 2 bases, with 10 bases between. CDR1 and CDR2 from the germline V gene are MNHNS and SASEGT. The CDR3 has 15 residues. The CDR3: CASSEAGGQNYGYTF. The CDR3 coding sequence is TGTGCCAGCAGTGAAGCGGGAGGGCAGAACTATGGCTACACCTTC.

This clonotype was recorded at least ten times. The chain uses TRBV12-3 or TRBV12-4 and TRBJ1-5, with D tentatively TRBD1 (5 bases). V was shortened by 6 bases and J by 6 bases, with 12 bases between the two germline ends. The CDR3 is 13 amino acids. CDR3 coding DNA: TGTGCCAGCAGCCCTGACCAGGGTCAGCCCCAGCATTTT. Translating it yields CASSPDQGQPQHF.

There are many counts of this clonotype. This chain uses TRBV11-1 with TRBJ2-3; D might be TRBD2 (6 bases). This CDR3 has 14 residues. Germline CDR1 SGHAT, CDR2 FQDESV (reference sequence). The V gene lost 1 base and the J gene lost 3 bases, with 8 bases spanning the gap. CDR3 residues: CASSLGRGTDTQYF. DNA for the CDR3: TGTGCCAGCAGCTTAGGGCGGGGTACAGATACGCAGTATTTT.